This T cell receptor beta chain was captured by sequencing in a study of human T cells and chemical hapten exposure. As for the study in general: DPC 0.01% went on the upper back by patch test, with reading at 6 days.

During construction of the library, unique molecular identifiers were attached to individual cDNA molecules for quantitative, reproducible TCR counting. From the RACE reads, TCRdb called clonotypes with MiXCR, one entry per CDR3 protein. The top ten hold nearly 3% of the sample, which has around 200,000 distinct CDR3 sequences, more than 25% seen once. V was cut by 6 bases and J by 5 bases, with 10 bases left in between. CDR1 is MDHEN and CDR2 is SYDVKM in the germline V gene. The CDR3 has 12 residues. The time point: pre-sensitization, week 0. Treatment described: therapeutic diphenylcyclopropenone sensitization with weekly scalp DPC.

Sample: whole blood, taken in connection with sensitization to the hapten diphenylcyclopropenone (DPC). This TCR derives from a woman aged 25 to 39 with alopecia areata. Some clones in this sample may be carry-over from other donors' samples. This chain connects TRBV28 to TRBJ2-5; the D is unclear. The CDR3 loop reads CASRRPPETQYF. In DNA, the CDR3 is TGTGCCAGCAGACGGCCCCCGGAGACCCAGTACTTC.